Listed below are T cell receptor beta chains from one sample, sequenced in a study of molecular identifiers for immune sequencing clone quantification. MiXCR was run by TCRdb on the PCR reads, yielding one entry per CDR3 protein. Among a few hundred thousand distinct CDR3 sequences listed, about 22% were seen once. The sequenced sample was naive CD8+ T cells from blood, with Jurkat cell RNA spiked in. The receptors stem from a human donor in good health. Some libraries in this study had Jurkat cell RNA spiked in. Both conserved end residues are part of each CDR3. The order of the fields is clone size, J gene, V gene, D gene, CDR3 protein, CDR3 DNA. A D gene is named only where the DNA matches it firmly. Expanded clones get a size class; other rows say once, few or many, or leave the size out.

clone_size: NA
j_call: TRBJ2-3
v_call: TRBV9
d_call: NA
cdr3_aa: CAGSLRPPGLSTDTQYF
cdr3_nt: TGTGCCGGCAGCTTACGCCCCCCGGGACTTTCCACAGATACGCAGTATTTT

clone_size: many
j_call: TRBJ1-1
v_call: TRBV27
d_call: NA
cdr3_aa: CASRSVDANTEAFF
cdr3_nt: TGTGCCTCCCGTTCGGTAGATGCGAACACTGAAGCTTTCTTT

clone_size: few
j_call: TRBJ1-6
v_call: TRBV7-9
d_call: NA
cdr3_aa: CASSSGPTDNSPLHF
cdr3_nt: TGTGCCAGCAGCTCGGGACCTACTGATAATTCACCCCTCCACTTT

clone_size: many
j_call: TRBJ2-3
v_call: TRBV19
d_call: NA
cdr3_aa: CASSPDWADTQYF
cdr3_nt: TGTGCCAGTAGCCCAGACTGGGCAGATACGCAGTATTTT

clone_size: few
j_call: TRBJ2-3
v_call: TRBV7-3
d_call: TRBD2
cdr3_aa: CASSPSGRRTDTQYF
cdr3_nt: TGTGCCAGCAGCCCGAGCGGGAGGCGCACAGATACGCAGTATTTT

clone_size: NA
j_call: TRBJ1-1
v_call: TRBV27
d_call: TRBD1
cdr3_aa: CASSLVTGDANTEAFF
cdr3_nt: TGTGCCAGCAGTTTAGTTACAGGGGATGCGAACACTGAAGCTTTCTTT

clone_size: few
j_call: TRBJ1-1
v_call: TRBV10-3
d_call: NA
cdr3_aa: CAISENREAFF
cdr3_nt: TGTGCCATCAGTGAGAACCGAGAAGCTTTCTTT

clone_size: NA
j_call: TRBJ2-3
v_call: TRBV27
d_call: NA
cdr3_aa: CAGSPSTDTQYF
cdr3_nt: TGTGCCGGCAGCCCAAGTACAGATACGCAGTATTTT

clone_size: NA
j_call: TRBJ2-3
v_call: TRBV6-5
d_call: NA
cdr3_aa: CASSPGVRYTDTQYF
cdr3_nt: TGTGCCAGCAGCCCTGGGGTTAGGTACACAGATACGCAGTATTTT

clone_size: NA
j_call: TRBJ1-3
v_call: TRBV5-4
d_call: TRBD1
cdr3_aa: CVSSTNRGTAGNTIYF
cdr3_nt: TGTGTCAGCAGTACCAACAGGGGCACGGCTGGAAACACCATATATTTT

clone_size: few
j_call: TRBJ2-7
v_call: TRBV19
d_call: NA
cdr3_aa: CATTPGTLGYEQYF
cdr3_nt: TGTGCCACTACACCCGGGACGCTAGGTTACGAGCAGTACTTC

clone_size: many
j_call: TRBJ2-7
v_call: TRBV11-2
d_call: NA
cdr3_aa: CASSPQDLEQYF
cdr3_nt: TGTGCCAGCAGCCCACAAGACCTCGAGCAGTACTTC

clone_size: NA
j_call: TRBJ2-1
v_call: TRBV9
d_call: TRBD2
cdr3_aa: CASSVELAGAYNEQFF
cdr3_nt: TGTGCCAGCAGCGTAGAATTAGCGGGGGCATACAATGAGCAGTTCTTC

clone_size: many
j_call: TRBJ1-1
v_call: TRBV29-1
d_call: NA
cdr3_aa: CSVTGITEAFF
cdr3_nt: TGCAGCGTTACAGGGATCACTGAAGCTTTCTTT

clone_size: NA
j_call: TRBJ2-7
v_call: TRBV7-9
d_call: NA
cdr3_aa: CASSFTSAAQPPYEQYF
cdr3_nt: TGTGCCAGCAGCTTCACGTCTGCAGCCCAACCGCCCTACGAGCAGTACTTC

clone_size: NA
j_call: TRBJ2-3
v_call: TRBV11-2
d_call: NA
cdr3_aa: CASSLGGYTLTDTQYF
cdr3_nt: TGTGCCAGCAGCTTAGGGGGTTATACCCTCACAGATACGCAGTATTTT

clone_size: NA
j_call: TRBJ2-7
v_call: TRBV18
d_call: TRBD1
cdr3_aa: CASSPSRGHYAQHF
cdr3_nt: TGTGCCAGCTCACCATCTAGGGGGCATTACGCGCAGCACTTC

clone_size: NA
j_call: TRBJ2-7
v_call: TRBV9
d_call: TRBD2
cdr3_aa: CASSVGGLAGIYEQYF
cdr3_nt: TGTGCCAGCAGCGTAGGTGGACTAGCGGGTATCTACGAGCAGTACTTC

clone_size: few
j_call: TRBJ2-6
v_call: TRBV27
d_call: TRBD1
cdr3_aa: CASSPFDRVPSGANVLTF
cdr3_nt: TGTGCCAGCAGTCCCTTCGACAGGGTCCCCTCTGGGGCCAACGTCCTGACTTTC

clone_size: many
j_call: TRBJ2-2
v_call: TRBV6-6
d_call: NA
cdr3_aa: CASRQDRGSGTGELFF
cdr3_nt: TGTGCCAGCCGGCAGGACCGAGGTTCAGGCACCGGGGAGCTGTTTTTT

clone_size: few
j_call: TRBJ1-1
v_call: TRBV19
d_call: NA
cdr3_aa: CASSIGDNTEAFF
cdr3_nt: TGTGCCAGTAGTATAGGTGACAACACTGAAGCTTTCTTT

clone_size: few
j_call: TRBJ1-1
v_call: TRBV3-1
d_call: TRBD1
cdr3_aa: CASSQVQGMNTEAFF
cdr3_nt: TGTGCCAGCAGCCAAGTACAGGGGATGAACACTGAAGCTTTCTTT

clone_size: NA
j_call: TRBJ2-7
v_call: TRBV27
d_call: TRBD1
cdr3_aa: CASSWTGVYEQYF
cdr3_nt: TGTGCCAGCAGTTGGACAGGTGTCTACGAGCAGTACTTC

clone_size: few
j_call: TRBJ2-6
v_call: TRBV5-1
d_call: TRBD2
cdr3_aa: CASSTPGLAVTGANVLTF
cdr3_nt: TGCGCCAGCAGCACACCGGGACTAGCGGTTACCGGGGCCAACGTCCTGACTTTC

clone_size: NA
j_call: TRBJ2-6
v_call: TRBV4-1
d_call: TRBD1
cdr3_aa: CASGTTGSSGANVLTF
cdr3_nt: TGCGCCAGCGGCACGACAGGGAGCTCTGGGGCCAACGTCCTGACTTTC

clone_size: few
j_call: TRBJ1-2
v_call: TRBV2
d_call: NA
cdr3_aa: CASTVGQARYGYTF
cdr3_nt: TGTGCCAGCACGGTCGGGCAGGCACGCTATGGCTACACCTTC

clone_size: NA
j_call: TRBJ2-2
v_call: TRBV9
d_call: NA
cdr3_aa: CAGSWGLTGELFF
cdr3_nt: TGTGCCGGCAGCTGGGGGTTAACCGGGGAGCTGTTTTTT

clone_size: few
j_call: TRBJ2-7
v_call: TRBV20-1
d_call: TRBD2
cdr3_aa: CSARQEGLAGPSYEQYF
cdr3_nt: TGCAGTGCTAGACAGGAGGGACTAGCGGGTCCCTCCTACGAGCAGTACTTC

clone_size: many
j_call: TRBJ2-3
v_call: TRBV7-6
d_call: NA
cdr3_aa: CASSSKPSGTDTQYF
cdr3_nt: TGTGCCAGCAGCTCCAAGCCTTCGGGCACAGATACGCAGTATTTT

clone_size: many
j_call: TRBJ1-1
v_call: TRBV12-3/TRBV12-4
d_call: NA
cdr3_aa: CASSLAASTEAFF
cdr3_nt: TGTGCCAGCAGTTTAGCGGCCAGCACTGAAGCTTTCTTT

clone_size: few
j_call: TRBJ1-1
v_call: TRBV20-1
d_call: NA
cdr3_aa: CSAREGHDVQAFF
cdr3_nt: TGCAGTGCTAGAGAGGGGCACGACGTTCAAGCTTTCTTT

clone_size: many
j_call: TRBJ1-5
v_call: TRBV4-2
d_call: NA
cdr3_aa: CASSQDWTDNQPQHF
cdr3_nt: TGTGCCAGCAGCCAAGACTGGACAGACAATCAGCCCCAGCATTTT

clone_size: few
j_call: TRBJ2-6
v_call: TRBV6-5
d_call: NA
cdr3_aa: CASSYRSSGANVLTF
cdr3_nt: TGTGCCAGCAGTTACAGGAGCTCTGGGGCCAACGTCCTGACTTTC

clone_size: few
j_call: TRBJ2-2
v_call: TRBV14
d_call: TRBD1
cdr3_aa: CASSPTGLFPGELFF
cdr3_nt: TGTGCCAGCAGCCCGACAGGGCTCTTTCCCGGGGAGCTGTTTTTT

clone_size: many
j_call: TRBJ2-5
v_call: TRBV27
d_call: TRBD2
cdr3_aa: CASSRLAVTQETQYF
cdr3_nt: TGTGCCAGCAGCCGACTAGCAGTTACTCAAGAGACCCAGTACTTC